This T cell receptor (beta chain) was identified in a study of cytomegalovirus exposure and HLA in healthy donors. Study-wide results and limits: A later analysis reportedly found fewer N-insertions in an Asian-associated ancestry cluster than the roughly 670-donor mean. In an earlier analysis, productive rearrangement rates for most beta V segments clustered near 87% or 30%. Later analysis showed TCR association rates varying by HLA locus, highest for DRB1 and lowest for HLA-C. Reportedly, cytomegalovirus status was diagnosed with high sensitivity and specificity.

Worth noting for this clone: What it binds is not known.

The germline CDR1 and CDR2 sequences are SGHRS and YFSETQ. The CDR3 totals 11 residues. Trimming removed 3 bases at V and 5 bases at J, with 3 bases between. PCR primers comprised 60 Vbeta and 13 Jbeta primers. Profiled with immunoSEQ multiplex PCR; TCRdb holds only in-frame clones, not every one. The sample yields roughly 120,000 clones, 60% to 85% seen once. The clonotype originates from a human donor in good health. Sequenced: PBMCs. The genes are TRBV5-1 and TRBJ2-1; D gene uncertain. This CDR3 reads CASSSDNEQFF. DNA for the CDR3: TGCGCCAGCAGCTCTGACAATGAGCAGTTCTTC.